The following is a T cell receptor beta chain sequence with its context. This clonotype was detected a few times. Its antigen remains undetermined. There are no base qualities to consult, and no much larger clone falls within one base. Patients with hyperthyroidism were aged 18 to 65 years, had been newly diagnosed, and had a disease duration of less than 2 months. Anyone with other autoimmune diseases, uncontrolled infections, pregnancy or lactation was excluded from the study. Clinical symptoms, serum thyroxine, TRAb, thyroid ultrasound and orbital computed tomography formed the basis of the diagnosis. Trizol reagent was used to extract the total RNA, and its quality was then checked on an Agilent 2100 Bioanalyzer. This sample stems from a study of Graves' ophthalmopathy and Graves' hyperthyroidism (dated by TCRdb to the late 2010s). Turning to the overall study: Hyperthyroidism was defined as stable when no progression to ophthalmopathy occurred within 18 months of follow-up. To tell Graves' ophthalmopathy apart from Graves' hyperthyroidism, and to predict which patients would progress to ophthalmopathy, the study relied on TCR beta repertoire signatures. In total, around 140 blood samples were TCR-sequenced: around 42 ophthalmopathy, some 75 hyperthyroidism and roughly 17 hyperthyroidism-to-ophthalmopathy patients. To explore V-J signatures that separate ophthalmopathy from hyperthyroidism, a discovery set of fewer than 110 patients was enrolled, consisting of 43 with ophthalmopathy and some 56 with stable hyperthyroidism. For independent validation, a separate cohort was made up of around 18 hyperthyroidism patients plus 17 patients who later progressed from hyperthyroidism to ophthalmopathy. In more than five hyperthyroidism patients, T-cell repertoires of thyroid tissue and blood were compared. Following sample collection, hyperthyroidism patients were given methimazole at a starting dose of 30 mg daily, and ophthalmopathy patients were given high-dose intravenous methylprednisolone. Summary of the overall study and its limitations: Sample size was not predetermined statistically, and investigators were not blinded to group allocation. Most expanded thyroid clonotypes with frequency above 0.001 were also detected in blood, suggesting blood repertoires may reflect the thyroid immune response. The 13-signature model separated ophthalmopathy from stable hyperthyroidism with 87.88% sensitivity and about 84% specificity in cross-validation, and 80%/75% in the test set. In validation, the model predicted ophthalmopathy progression with nearly 71% sensitivity and roughly 78% specificity; some 13 predicted patients were CT-confirmed with GO in a median of around 6.5 months.

For repertoire sequencing, TCR beta CDR3 regions were amplified from RNA transcripts. The first round was an RT-PCR using HTBI primers with the Qiagen OneStep RT-PCR kit, and this first round was followed by a second-round multiplex PCR, then size selection and purification. Libraries were sequenced on an Illumina HiSeq2000 using paired-end 100 bp reads. The authors' pipeline ran thus. SOAPnuke was used to process the reads, throwing out any read that had adapters, had uncalled bases, had a mean Phred below 15, or lacked an exact constant-primer or identifier match. COPE v1.2.5 was used to merge the high-quality paired reads. Each unique nucleotide sequence was defined as a clonotype, and clonotypes were aligned to IMGT TRB V, D and J references with MiTCR v1.1. The analysis was limited to V-J combinations with a frequency above 0.0001, which together covered approximately 99% of repertoires. A TCR clonal expansion and chaos score per V-J combination was defined as the ratio of F50 clonal expansion to chaos observed in the TCRdist matrix. Welch's t-statistics and random forest were used to reduce features to 13 V-J combinations, which were fed into a naive Bayes classifier. The similarity between thyroid and blood repertoires was quantified using the Morisita-Horn index. Clones were called with MiXCR by TCRdb after fastp trimmed the public reads at Q25, and only in-frame beta chains were retained. For every CDR3 protein sequence, its rows merge into one entry that carries the most common genes and DNA. The V and J calls come from TCRdb's annotation, not from the publication. Here the sample has 560,000 or so distinct CDR3 sequences; 35% to 40% occur a single time. Of the sample, about 4.6% falls within the top ten clones.

V is pruned by 0 bases and J by 8 bases, leaving 4 bases of the junction without a gene match. The CDR3, cysteine through phenylalanine, is 14 amino acids long. The kept DNA is CDR3 alone, 42 bases in frame from the first base. The germline V gene (reference sequence) specifies DFQATT as CDR1 and SNEGSKA as CDR2. Here the chain combines TRBV20-1 and TRBJ1-4; 9 central bases correspond to TRBD1. Source material: peripheral blood or thyroid tissue (not recorded which). This TCR derives from an adult man with Graves' hyperthyroidism. The CDR3 is CSARDGTGREKLFF. Read as DNA, the sequence is TGCAGTGCTAGAGATGGGACAGGGAGGGAAAAACTGTTTTTT.